These T cell receptor beta chains were read from a single sample in a study of shared clonotypes between healthy human individuals. Libraries were prepared by immunoSEQ multiplex PCR; TCRdb keeps only in-frame clonotypes and omits some of them. The sample lists 760,000 or so clones, about 96% occurring once. Sequencing input: naive CD8+ T cells sorted from blood. The source of these receptors is a man aged 25 to 40 in good health. The CDR3 runs from the conserved cysteine through the conserved F or W. Fields, in order: clone size, J gene, D gene, V gene, CDR3 protein, CDR3 DNA. A D gene is named only where the DNA matches it firmly. Size is omitted from some rows. Given values are once, few, many or a class for expanded clones.

abundance: once; j_gene: TRBJ2-7; d_gene: NA; v_gene: TRBV2; CDR3aa: CASRTAYEQYF; CDR3nt: TGTGCCAGCAGGACAGCCTACGAGCAGTACTTC
abundance: NA; j_gene: TRBJ2-1; d_gene: TRBD2; v_gene: TRBV7-2; CDR3aa: CASSFPETSGRSNEQFF; CDR3nt: TGTGCCAGCAGCTTTCCCGAGACTAGCGGGAGAAGCAATGAGCAGTTCTTC
abundance: NA; j_gene: TRBJ2-1; d_gene: TRBD1; v_gene: TRBV9; CDR3aa: CASSAGTGGFEQFF; CDR3nt: TGTGCCAGCAGCGCCGGGACAGGGGGATTTGAGCAGTTCTTC
abundance: NA; j_gene: TRBJ2-1; d_gene: TRBD2; v_gene: TRBV13; CDR3aa: CASTIAGGSYNEQFF; CDR3nt: TGTGCCAGCACCATAGCGGGAGGCTCCTACAATGAGCAGTTCTTC
abundance: NA; j_gene: TRBJ1-1; d_gene: NA; v_gene: TRBV27; CDR3aa: CASSPLGEGLNTEAFF; CDR3nt: TGTGCCAGCAGCCCGCTTGGGGAAGGGTTGAACACTGAAGCTTTCTTT
abundance: NA; j_gene: TRBJ2-7; d_gene: NA; v_gene: TRBV11-2; CDR3aa: CASSPDWDLYEQYF; CDR3nt: TGTGCCAGCAGCCCCGATTGGGATCTCTACGAGCAGTACTTC
abundance: NA; j_gene: TRBJ1-2; d_gene: NA; v_gene: TRBV29-1; CDR3aa: CSVVTDGYTF; CDR3nt: TGCAGCGTTGTAACAGATGGCTACACCTTC
abundance: few; j_gene: TRBJ1-2; d_gene: NA; v_gene: TRBV29-1; CDR3aa: CSVEDRGGYTF; CDR3nt: TGCAGCGTTGAAGACAGGGGTGGCTACACCTTC
abundance: once; j_gene: TRBJ2-2; d_gene: NA; v_gene: TRBV2; CDR3aa: CASSEAVTGLTGELFF; CDR3nt: TGTGCCAGCAGTGAAGCGGTGACGGGCCTCACCGGGGAGCTGTTTTTT
abundance: NA; j_gene: TRBJ2-5; d_gene: TRBD1; v_gene: TRBV7-6; CDR3aa: CASSDVDRDGETQYF; CDR3nt: TGTGCCAGCAGCGACGTAGACAGGGACGGAGAGACCCAGTACTTC
abundance: NA; j_gene: TRBJ2-4; d_gene: NA; v_gene: TRBV15; CDR3aa: CATSRTLQGASAKNIQYF; CDR3nt: TGTGCCACCAGCAGAACCCTACAGGGAGCGTCGGCCAAAAACATTCAGTACTTC
abundance: NA; j_gene: TRBJ1-5; d_gene: TRBD1; v_gene: TRBV28; CDR3aa: CASSLQGKVNQPQHF; CDR3nt: TGTGCCAGCAGCCTACAGGGGAAGGTAAATCAGCCCCAGCATTTT
abundance: once; j_gene: TRBJ2-7; d_gene: NA; v_gene: TRBV6-6; CDR3aa: CASSYSSSESEQYF; CDR3nt: TGTGCCAGCAGTTACTCTTCTAGCGAGAGCGAGCAGTACTTC
abundance: NA; j_gene: TRBJ1-3; d_gene: TRBD1; v_gene: TRBV7-6; CDR3aa: CASSSDRARNTIYF; CDR3nt: TGTGCCAGCAGCTCCGACAGGGCTCGAAACACCATATATTTT
abundance: NA; j_gene: TRBJ2-5; d_gene: NA; v_gene: TRBV7-9; CDR3aa: CASSLGEEPLAGRGETQYF; CDR3nt: TGTGCCAGCAGCTTAGGAGAAGAACCCCTCGCGGGACGGGGAGAGACCCAGTACTTC
abundance: NA; j_gene: TRBJ1-2; d_gene: NA; v_gene: TRBV29-1; CDR3aa: CSVEPYEAEPYGYTF; CDR3nt: TGCAGCGTTGAACCGTACGAGGCCGAGCCCTATGGCTACACCTTC
abundance: NA; j_gene: TRBJ2-7; d_gene: TRBD1; v_gene: TRBV28; CDR3aa: CASSLGTGAYEQYF; CDR3nt: TGTGCCAGCAGTTTGGGGACAGGGGCCTACGAGCAGTACTTC
abundance: NA; j_gene: TRBJ2-7; d_gene: NA; v_gene: TRBV29-1; CDR3aa: CSVSSGFPLDEQYF; CDR3nt: TGCAGCGTTTCGTCCGGGTTCCCACTGGACGAGCAGTACTTC
abundance: once; j_gene: TRBJ2-1; d_gene: TRBD2; v_gene: TRBV7-9; CDR3aa: CASSQRDDNSYNEQFF; CDR3nt: TGTGCCAGCAGTCAGCGGGACGATAACTCCTACAATGAGCAGTTCTTC
abundance: NA; j_gene: TRBJ2-1; d_gene: NA; v_gene: TRBV5-1; CDR3aa: CASSLRTPNEQFF; CDR3nt: TGCGCCAGCAGCCTCCGGACACCCAATGAGCAGTTCTTC
abundance: NA; j_gene: TRBJ2-5; d_gene: NA; v_gene: TRBV18; CDR3aa: CASSPVPRETQYF; CDR3nt: TGTGCCAGCTCACCAGTCCCCAGAGAGACCCAGTACTTC
abundance: NA; j_gene: TRBJ2-3; d_gene: TRBD1; v_gene: TRBV4-2; CDR3aa: CASSPRTGDNTDTQYF; CDR3nt: TGTGCCAGCAGCCCCCGGACAGGGGACAACACAGATACGCAGTATTTT
abundance: NA; j_gene: TRBJ2-5; d_gene: TRBD2; v_gene: TRBV9; CDR3aa: CASSVVAGEVETQYF; CDR3nt: TGTGCCAGCAGCGTGGTAGCGGGAGAGGTGGAGACCCAGTACTTC
abundance: NA; j_gene: TRBJ1-2; d_gene: NA; v_gene: TRBV28; CDR3aa: CASSREGGNYGYTF; CDR3nt: TGTGCCAGCAGTAGAGAGGGGGGGAACTATGGCTACACCTTC
abundance: NA; j_gene: TRBJ2-1; d_gene: NA; v_gene: TRBV15; CDR3aa: CATSRAENEQFF; CDR3nt: TGTGCCACCAGCAGAGCGGAAAATGAGCAGTTCTTC
abundance: NA; j_gene: TRBJ2-7; d_gene: NA; v_gene: TRBV6-1; CDR3aa: CASSEWQGGSYEQYF; CDR3nt: TGTGCCAGCAGTGAATGGCAGGGGGGGTCCTACGAGCAGTACTTC
abundance: NA; j_gene: TRBJ1-1; d_gene: NA; v_gene: TRBV9; CDR3aa: CASSVDEPTEAFF; CDR3nt: TGTGCCAGCAGCGTAGACGAACCCACTGAAGCTTTCTTT
abundance: NA; j_gene: TRBJ1-1; d_gene: NA; v_gene: TRBV4-1; CDR3aa: CASSPQQGITEAFF; CDR3nt: TGCGCCAGCAGCCCCCAACAGGGTATCACTGAAGCTTTCTTT
abundance: NA; j_gene: TRBJ1-3; d_gene: NA; v_gene: TRBV9; CDR3aa: CASSQTYSGNTIYF; CDR3nt: TGTGCCAGCAGCCAAACATACTCTGGAAACACCATATATTTT
abundance: few; j_gene: TRBJ2-1; d_gene: TRBD2; v_gene: TRBV5-1; CDR3aa: CASSTGTSGPPSYNEQFF; CDR3nt: TGCGCCAGCAGTACCGGGACTAGCGGGCCACCTTCCTACAATGAGCAGTTCTTC
abundance: NA; j_gene: TRBJ1-1; d_gene: NA; v_gene: TRBV7-2; CDR3aa: CATAYTEAFF; CDR3nt: TGTGCCACCGCGTACACTGAAGCTTTCTTT
abundance: NA; j_gene: TRBJ2-1; d_gene: TRBD2; v_gene: TRBV5-1; CDR3aa: CASSPAASGRANEQFF; CDR3nt: TGCGCCAGCAGCCCAGCCGCTAGCGGGAGGGCCAATGAGCAGTTCTTC
abundance: once; j_gene: TRBJ2-1; d_gene: TRBD2; v_gene: TRBV11-3; CDR3aa: CASSTRTSYNEQFF; CDR3nt: TGTGCCAGCAGCACTCGGACTAGCTACAATGAGCAGTTCTTC
abundance: NA; j_gene: TRBJ2-7; d_gene: NA; v_gene: TRBV4-3; CDR3aa: CASSQGEGGISYEQYF; CDR3nt: TGCGCCAGCAGCCAAGGCGAAGGGGGGATCTCCTACGAGCAGTACTTC
abundance: NA; j_gene: TRBJ2-7; d_gene: TRBD1; v_gene: TRBV10-3; CDR3aa: CAISETGQGGSYEQYF; CDR3nt: TGTGCCATCAGTGAGACAGGACAGGGCGGGTCCTACGAGCAGTACTTC
abundance: NA; j_gene: TRBJ2-1; d_gene: TRBD2; v_gene: TRBV29-1; CDR3aa: CSVEDGQREMNEQFF; CDR3nt: TGCAGCGTTGAAGACGGGCAGCGGGAGATGAATGAGCAGTTCTTC
abundance: NA; j_gene: TRBJ2-3; d_gene: TRBD2; v_gene: TRBV29-1; CDR3aa: CSVVGREGANPQADTQYF; CDR3nt: TGCAGCGTTGTAGGCAGGGAGGGTGCAAACCCTCAGGCAGATACGCAGTATTTT
abundance: NA; j_gene: TRBJ2-2; d_gene: TRBD1; v_gene: TRBV2; CDR3aa: CASLGDRQTNTGELFF; CDR3nt: TGTGCCAGCCTGGGGGACAGACAAACGAACACCGGGGAGCTGTTTTTT
abundance: NA; j_gene: TRBJ2-5; d_gene: NA; v_gene: TRBV5-1; CDR3aa: CASSLRVGETREETQYF; CDR3nt: TGCGCCAGCAGCTTGCGTGTTGGAGAAACGAGGGAAGAGACCCAGTACTTC
abundance: NA; j_gene: TRBJ2-5; d_gene: TRBD2; v_gene: TRBV7-9; CDR3aa: CASSSPSAGGETGGTQYF; CDR3nt: TGTGCCAGCAGCTCCCCTTCGGCGGGAGGCGAGACCGGAGGGACCCAGTACTTC
abundance: once; j_gene: TRBJ2-3; d_gene: TRBD2; v_gene: TRBV12-5; CDR3aa: CASGSMTSGRLTDTQYF; CDR3nt: TGTGCTAGTGGTTCGATGACTAGCGGGAGGCTCACAGATACGCAGTATTTT
abundance: NA; j_gene: TRBJ2-7; d_gene: NA; v_gene: TRBV29-1; CDR3aa: CSVGVATYEQYF; CDR3nt: TGCAGCGTTGGGGTAGCCACCTACGAGCAGTACTTC
abundance: NA; j_gene: TRBJ2-2; d_gene: NA; v_gene: TRBV4-1; CDR3aa: CASSQKVSQGTGELFF; CDR3nt: TGCGCCAGCAGCCAGAAAGTGTCACAAGGCACCGGGGAGCTGTTTTTT
abundance: NA; j_gene: TRBJ2-4; d_gene: NA; v_gene: TRBV10-2; CDR3aa: CASSEGASYIRIQYF; CDR3nt: TGCGCCAGCAGTGAAGGGGCGTCCTATATTAGGATTCAGTACTTC
abundance: NA; j_gene: TRBJ2-7; d_gene: NA; v_gene: TRBV15; CDR3aa: CATSRDRGWGEQYF; CDR3nt: TGTGCCACCAGCAGAGACAGGGGTTGGGGCGAGCAGTACTTC
abundance: NA; j_gene: TRBJ1-3; d_gene: NA; v_gene: TRBV7-9; CDR3aa: CASSLIPPRGANTIYF; CDR3nt: TGTGCCAGCAGCTTAATCCCCCCCAGGGGTGCTAACACCATATATTTT
abundance: NA; j_gene: TRBJ2-7; d_gene: TRBD2; v_gene: TRBV28; CDR3aa: CASEGVASGSSYEQYF; CDR3nt: TGTGCCAGCGAAGGGGTGGCTAGCGGAAGCTCCTACGAGCAGTACTTC
abundance: NA; j_gene: TRBJ2-7; d_gene: NA; v_gene: TRBV27; CDR3aa: CASISRFEQYF; CDR3nt: TGTGCCAGCATAAGTCGGTTCGAGCAGTACTTC